This passage covers 31 T cell receptor beta chains from one sample sequenced in a study of vaccination and CD4 T cells after COVID-19. The Oncomine TCR Beta short-read assay sequenced DNA from cultured CD4+ T cells. TCRdb processed the PCR reads anew with MiXCR; each CDR3 protein has one entry. The sample consists of around 18,000 distinct CDR3 sequences, less than 50% of them appearing once. Regarding treatment: roughly 11-day PBMC culture with coronavirus spike peptide pools or control peptides (ViraFEST assay). For these TCRs, the target antigens are not known. The sequencing sample was made of CD4+ T cells from blood, cultured in vitro. The receptors were sampled from a human donor who had recovered from COVID-19.

This chain links TRBV27 with TRBJ2-1; D remains ambiguous. Germline CDR1 reads MNHEY; CDR2 reads SMNVEV (reference sequence). V gave up 3 bases and J gave up 6 bases, with 12 bases separating them. The CDR3 runs to 14 residues. The CDR3: CASSFSINGNEQFF. CDR3 DNA sequence: TGTGCCAGCAGTTTTTCCATAAATGGCAATGAGCAGTTCTTC.

The chain has TRBV9 and TRBJ2-4; the D is unclear. CDR3 length: 14 residues. The V gene lost 4 bases and the J gene lost 7 bases, with 15 bases spanning the gap. The germline CDR1 and CDR2 sequences are SGDLS and YYNGEE. CDR3 sequence: CASSQLQSGNIQYF. The DNA for the CDR3 is TGTGCCAGCAGCCAGCTCCAGAGTGGCAACATTCAGTACTTC.

This clonotype was counted between two and nine times. This rearrangement joins TRBV28 to TRBJ2-7; D ambiguous. This CDR3 has 14 residues. V gave up 3 bases and J gave up 1 base, with 10 bases separating them. Per germline, CDR1 MDHEN and CDR2 SYDVKM. In DNA form, the CDR3 reads TGTGCCAGCAGTTTTGGGTTGGGGTCCTACGAGCAGTACTTC. Amino acids: CASSFGLGSYEQYF.

This clonotype was observed a few times. The chain links TRBV10-3 to TRBJ2-7; 15 nucleotides agree with TRBD2. Germline loops: CDR1 ENHRY, CDR2 SYGVKD. The CDR3 has 17 amino acids. J gave up 0 bases and V 5 bases, and 5 bases lay outside the gene matches. The CDR3 region has the DNA TGTGCCATCAGTTCCGGACTAGCGGGAGGGTACTCCTACGAGCAGTACTTC. It yields the protein CAISSGLAGGYSYEQYF.

CDR3 residues: CASSLAGTTNEQFF. The CDR3 bases are TGCGCCAGCAGCTTGGCCGGGACCACCAATGAGCAGTTCTTC. V usage is TRBV5-1 and J usage is TRBJ2-1, with D perhaps given as TRBD1 or TRBD2 (5 bases each). CDR1 and CDR2 (germline): SGHRS, YFSETQ. The CDR3 sequence is 14 residues long. The germline V and J ends were trimmed by 0 bases and 6 bases, with 10 bases remaining between them.

The CDR3 region has the DNA TGTGCCAGCAGCCCTCTGACAGTCACCAACTATGGCTACACCTTC. Its protein product is CASSPLTVTNYGYTF. This chain joins TRBV14 and TRBJ1-2, with D perhaps matching TRBD1 (5 bases). The CDR3 runs to 15 residues. The germline CDR1 and CDR2 sequences are SGHDN and FVKESK. The V end was cut by 4 bases, the J end by 2 bases, with 14 bases between.

The chain is built from TRBV6-1 and TRBJ1-5; D gene ambiguous. Germline values: CDR1 MNHNS, CDR2 SASEGT. This CDR3 has 12 amino acids. V was clipped by 4 bases and J by 4 bases, with 5 bases between them. CDR3 region: CASSGGNQPQHF. CDR3 nucleotide sequence: TGTGCCAGCAGTGGGGGAAATCAGCCCCAGCATTTT.

This chain connects TRBV6-1 to TRBJ2-3; D ambiguous. Germline CDR1 reads MNHNS; CDR2 reads SASEGT. The CDR3 runs to 14 residues. V lost 6 bases and J 4 bases, leaving 14 bases between the germline ends. CDR3 DNA: TGTGCCAGCAGAAATGGAAGAACTTCAGATACGCAGTATTTT. Translated, it gives CASRNGRTSDTQYF.

This clonotype was seen a handful of times. This chain connects TRBV4-1 to TRBJ1-2, with 8 bases identical to TRBD1. CDR1 and CDR2 (germline): MGHRA, YSYEKL. Trimming removed 1 base from V and 3 bases from J; junction bases left unmatched: 10. This CDR3 has 17 residues. The CDR3 sequence: CASSQALRGQEDYGYTF. CDR3 nucleotide sequence: TGCGCCAGCAGCCAAGCCCTGCGGGGACAGGAAGACTATGGCTACACCTTC.

The genes are TRBV2 and TRBJ2-7; 7 bases are shared with TRBD2. This CDR3 has 15 amino acids. The J segment lost 6 bases and the V segment lost 3 bases, leaving 11 bases of the junction unmatched. The germline V gene has CDR1 SNHLY and CDR2 FYNNEI. Here the CDR3 reads CASSEGQAGVSEQYF. The CDR3 coding sequence is TGTGCCAGCAGTGAGGGGCAGGCGGGAGTCAGCGAGCAGTACTTC.

The rearrangement links TRBV7-6 to TRBJ2-5, with no clear D. The ends were cut back, 1 base at V and 2 bases at J, with 2 bases in the middle. The V gene's germline CDR1 is SGHVS and CDR2 FNYEAQ. The CDR3 is 12 residues long. The CDR3 sequence is CASSLGQETQYF. For the CDR3, the DNA is TGTGCCAGCAGCTTAGGACAAGAGACCCAGTACTTC.

This chain joins TRBV18 and TRBJ1-5; D is ambiguous. V was cut by 3 bases and J by 7 bases, with 10 bases left in between. CDR1 is KGHSH, CDR2 LQKENI, per germline. There are 13 residues in the CDR3. The CDR3: CASSPIKNQPQHF. In nucleotides, the CDR3 is TGTGCCAGCTCACCTATTAAAAACCAGCCCCAGCATTTT.

This clonotype was detected only a few times. The rearrangement joins TRBV20-1 to TRBJ1-1; a weak D match, TRBD1 (5 bases). The CDR3 runs 14 residues. Trimming left V 2 bases short and J 0 bases short, with 10 bases between. Germline V CDR1 and CDR2: DFQATT, SNEGSKA (reference sequence). As DNA, the CDR3 is TGCAGTGCTAGATGGGGGGGGTTGAACACTGAAGCTTTCTTT. Translation: CSARWGGLNTEAFF.

This clonotype was seen a few times. The chain joins TRBV6-1 to TRBJ1-3, with D perhaps matching TRBD1 (6 bases). Trimming shortened V by 7 bases and J by 2 bases, and 15 bases separated the two germline ends. The V gene's germline CDR1 is MNHNS and CDR2 SASEGT. This CDR3 comprises 15 residues. CDR3 loop: CASTLTTGPGNTIYF. The CDR3 coding sequence is TGTGCCAGCACCTTGACGACAGGTCCTGGAAACACCATATATTTT.

The J gene is TRBJ2-7, the V gene TRBV28, with D tentatively TRBD2 (6 bases). V gave up 1 base and J gave up 5 bases, with 30 bases separating them. CDR1 and CDR2 (germline): MDHEN, SYDVKM. The CDR3 runs 20 residues. The CDR3 DNA is TGTGCCAGCAGTTTATCGGGCGGGGTTGCTATTTTATCCCAAGGCGACGAGCAGTACTTC. Translation gives CASSLSGGVAILSQGDEQYF.

This clonotype was seen more than once but under ten times. The chain carries TRBV19 and TRBJ2-5, with D perhaps TRBD2 (5 bases). Germline-derived CDR1 and CDR2 are LNHDA and SQIVND (reference sequence). Trimming stripped 4 bases from V and 7 bases from J, with 16 bases between. The CDR3 runs to 14 residues. DNA for the CDR3: TGTGCCAGTAGTAAGTCACCCGGGGTTGCGACCCAGTACTTC. Residues: CASSKSPGVATQYF.

The table lists this clonotype with a few counts. The V call is TRBV11-2, the J call TRBJ1-3; no clear D. V lost 2 bases and J lost 1, with 3 bases in between. The germline gives CDR1 SGHAT, CDR2 FQNNGV. The CDR3 spans 13 residues. The CDR3 DNA is TGTGCCAGCAGCTTACAATCTGGAAACACCATATATTTT. Translated, it gives CASSLQSGNTIYF. Drawing the rest from reference TRBV11-2 and TRBJ1-3, the complete variable domain is EAGVAQSPRYKIIEKRQSVAFWCNPISGHATLYWYQQILGQGPKLLIQFQNNGVVDDSQLPKDRFSAERLKGVDSTLKIQPAKLEDSAVYLCASSLQSGNTIYFGEGSWLTVV.

The chain has TRBV7-8 and TRBJ2-2; the match to TRBD2 covers 14 bases. The V gene's germline CDR1 is SGHVS and CDR2 FQNEAQ. V gave up 2 bases and J gave up 7 bases; unmatched junction bases: 9. The CDR3 totals 18 residues. As DNA, the CDR3 is TGTGCCAGCAGCTTATTCATTGGGACTAGCGGGAGTAGCGGGGAGCTGTTTTTT. Encoded protein: CASSLFIGTSGSSGELFF.

This clonotype occurred a few times. The chain has TRBV20-1 and TRBJ2-3; no clear D gene. Trimming removed 1 base from V and 4 bases from J, with 9 bases in between. The germline V gene has CDR1 DFQATT and CDR2 SNEGSKA (reference sequence). The CDR3 covers 13 residues. The CDR3 reads CSARGGSADTQYF. DNA for the CDR3: TGCAGTGCTAGAGGCGGTAGTGCAGATACGCAGTATTTT.

The V and J genes are TRBV5-1 and TRBJ2-5; TRBD2 matches 7 bases. The CDR3 totals 15 residues. Germline CDR1 SGHRS, CDR2 YFSETQ. Trimming took 4 bases from V and 1 from J; bases not matched to a gene: 7. Here the CDR3 reads CASSPGGTTQETQYF. Written as DNA, the CDR3 is TGCGCCAGCAGCCCCGGGGGGACCACCCAAGAGACCCAGTACTTC.

This clonotype was seen a handful of times. The chain couples TRBV11-2 to TRBJ2-7, with no clear D. CDR1 SGHAT and CDR2 FQNNGV come from the germline V gene. Trimming stripped 2 bases from V and 2 bases from J, with 22 bases between. The CDR3 runs 18 residues. DNA for the CDR3: TGTGCCAGCAGCTTAAGTTGGTCTACCTCGGCAGAAGCCTACGAGCAGTACTTC. This encodes CASSLSWSTSAEAYEQYF.

The chain has TRBV7-8 and TRBJ2-5; D is uncertain. Germline CDR1 is SGHVS and CDR2 is FQNEAQ. Deletions cut 5 bases from V and 5 bases from J, with 12 bases between. The CDR3 totals 13 residues. Here the CDR3 DNA reads TGTGCCAGCAGCCCACCCAGGCGCGAGACCCAGTACTTC. Amino acid sequence: CASSPPRRETQYF.

This clonotype is labeled as medium-sized. The gene calls are TRBV20-1 and TRBJ2-5; D possibly corresponds to TRBD1 (6 bases). Looked up from germline, CDR1 is DFQATT and CDR2 is SNEGSKA (reference sequence). This CDR3 comprises 15 residues. The V end lost 2 bases, the J end lost 4 bases, and 17 bases lay between the germline ends. The DNA for the CDR3 is TGCAGTGCTAGATGGACAGAATATCTGGGAGAGACCCAGTACTTC. Encoded protein: CSARWTEYLGETQYF.

This clonotype was counted a few times. The chain combines TRBV21-1 with TRBJ1-1; the table's D call, TRBD1, has no DNA check behind it. TRBV21-1 is termed a pseudogene. This CDR3 contains 16 residues. The DNA of the CDR3 is TGTGCCAGCAGCAAAGCCCGAGGACAGAAGAACACTGAAGCTTTCTTT. Protein product: CASSKARGQKNTEAFF.

The chain couples TRBV27 to TRBJ2-5; 7 nucleotides align to TRBD2. The V gene end was trimmed by 6 bases and the J gene end by 5 bases; junction bases not matched to a gene: 24. This CDR3 is 19 amino acids long. The germline V gene has CDR1 MNHEY and CDR2 SMNVEV (reference sequence). CDR3 DNA sequence: TGTGCCAGCAGCCCTTTATGGCCCCTACGCGGGAGTCGCCCCGAGACCCAGTACTTC. Its protein is CASSPLWPLRGSRPETQYF.

The chain's CDR3 is CASSVSGKIRGEQFF. CDR3 coding DNA: TGTGCCAGCAGTGTTAGCGGGAAGATAAGAGGTGAGCAGTTCTTC. The V and J genes are TRBV2 and TRBJ2-1, with 8 bases aligning to TRBD2. The CDR3 sequence is 15 residues long. J was trimmed by 9 bases and V by 4 bases; bases with no gene match: 11. Germline lookup yields CDR1 SNHLY and CDR2 FYNNEI. The full variable domain, rest sourced from reference TRBV2 and TRBJ2-1, is EPEVTQTPSHQVTQMGQEVILRCVPISNHLYFYWYRQILGQKVEFLVSFYNNEISEKSEIFDDQFSVERPDGSNFTLKIRSTKLEDSAMYFCASSVSGKIRGEQFFGPGTRLTVL.

This clonotype was detected a few times. The chain links TRBV30 to TRBJ2-5; 7 nucleotides line up with TRBD1. Germline values: CDR1 GTSNPN, CDR2 SVGIG (reference sequence). The CDR3 is 14 residues long. J gave up 1 base and V 2 bases, and 4 bases lay outside the gene matches. The DNA of the CDR3 is TGTGCCTGGAGTAGGGGGCCCGGCCAAGAGACCCAGTACTTC. It encodes CAWSRGPGQETQYF.

CDR3 amino acids: CASSDNVAGGISGELFF. CDR3 DNA: TGTGCCAGCAGTGACAACGTAGCGGGAGGAATCTCCGGGGAGCTGTTTTTT. This chain uses TRBV12-3 or TRBV12-4 with TRBJ2-2; 10 bases are a match to TRBD2. V lost 5 bases to trimming and J lost 6 bases; unmatched junction nucleotides: 12. The CDR3 spans 17 residues.

This clonotype came up once. The chain employs TRBV11-2 and TRBJ2-7; D not resolved. Germline CDR1 SGHAT, CDR2 FQNNGV. The CDR3 runs 14 residues. V lost 0 bases and J lost 3, with 9 bases in between. The DNA for the CDR3 is TGTGCCAGCAGCTTAGATCTTAGGAGCTACGAGCAGTACTTC. This translates into CASSLDLRSYEQYF.

CDR3: CAVKGTTEAFF. The DNA for the CDR3 is TGTGCCGTTAAAGGGACCACTGAAGCTTTCTTT. The chain couples TRBV28 to TRBJ1-1; the D gene is possibly TRBD1 (5 bases). Trimming removed 11 bases from V and 4 bases from J, with 11 bases in between. The CDR3 loop spans 11 amino acids. CDR1 and CDR2 from the germline V gene are MDHEN and SYDVKM.

This clonotype was seen more than once but under ten times. V gene TRBV6-1 combines with J gene TRBJ1-6; 9 bases are shared with TRBD1. Germline values: CDR1 MNHNS, CDR2 SASEGT. The V segment lost 4 bases and the J segment 10 bases; nucleotides outside the gene matches: 20. The CDR3 loop spans 19 amino acids. The CDR3 DNA sequence: TGTGCCAGCAGTGTTCCCAAGCGGACGTCCCGGGACAGGGACTCACCCCTCCACTTT. Residues: CASSVPKRTSRDRDSPLHF.